This T cell receptor beta chain was sequenced for a study of T cell changes during pregnancy in multiple sclerosis. Profiled with immunoSEQ multiplex PCR; TCRdb holds only in-frame clones, not every one. The data hold approximately 31,000 clones, with approximately 89% observed a single time. V lost 0 bases and J 8 bases, leaving 16 bases between the germline ends. The CDR3 runs to 16 residues. The chain combines TRBV23-1 with TRBJ2-2; D might be TRBD1 (5 bases). TRBV23-1 is placed among ORFs of uncertain function. This specimen was CD8+ T cells from peripheral blood mononuclear cells, taken in the second trimester of pregnancy. This TCR was recovered from a female donor with multiple sclerosis, enrolled in a pregnancy study. The chain's CDR3 is CASSQSNLGVAGELFF. CDR3 nucleotide sequence: TGCGCCAGCAGTCAATCTAATTTAGGGGTTGCTGGGGAGCTGTTTTTT.